This T cell receptor beta chain appears in the sequencing data of a study of OX40 agonist ivuxolimab in advanced cancers. Study-wide findings and caveats: Antigen targets of the expanded peripheral T cells went undetermined.

CDR3 length: 11 residues. Germline V gene lookup returns CDR1 MDHEN and CDR2 SYDVKM. V was shortened by 3 bases and J by 4 bases, with 4 bases between the two germline ends. Note on this clone: Its antigen is unidentified. This same CDR3 is encoded by further DNA sequences in the sample.

TCRdb's table, derived via immunoSEQ multiplex PCR, lists solely in-frame clones and lacks some. The profile covers 65,000 to 80,000 clones, with around 86% appearing a single time and around 2% taken by the ten largest. The origin of this receptor is an adult with an advanced solid tumor such as melanoma, head and neck, liver or kidney cancer. The sequences come from CD4+ or CD8+ T cells sorted from blood, collected in a trial of the OX40 agonist ivuxolimab. The J gene is TRBJ2-7, the V gene TRBV28; D not certain. The CDR3 sequence: CASSFRYEQYF. DNA for the CDR3: TGTGCCAGCAGTTTCCGGTACGAGCAGTACTTC.